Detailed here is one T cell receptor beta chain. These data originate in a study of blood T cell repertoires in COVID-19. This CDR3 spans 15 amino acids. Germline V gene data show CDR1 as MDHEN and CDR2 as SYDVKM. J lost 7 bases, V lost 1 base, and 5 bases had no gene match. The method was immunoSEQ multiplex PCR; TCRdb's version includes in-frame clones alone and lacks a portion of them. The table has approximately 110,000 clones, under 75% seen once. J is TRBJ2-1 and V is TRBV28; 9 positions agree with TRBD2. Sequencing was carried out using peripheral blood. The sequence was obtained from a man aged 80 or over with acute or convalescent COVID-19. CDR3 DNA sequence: TGTGCCAGCAGTTTATCGCTAGCGGGACCTAATGAGCAGTTCTTC. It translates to CASSLSLAGPNEQFF.